This T cell receptor beta chain was captured in a study of neurological immune-mediated disorders. TCRdb re-derived calls from the 5' RACE reads in MiXCR, one entry per CDR3 protein. The sample consists of 65,000 to 85,000 distinct CDR3 sequences, roughly 3% of them appearing once. This clonotype was observed many times. PBMCs stored at -80 C, numbering 2 million, were the origin of the unsorted libraries. The CDR3 is made up of 17 amino acids. The V and J ends lost 8 bases and 3 bases, in that order; junction bases with no gene match: 17. Germline V CDR1 and CDR2: MDHEN, SYDVKM. The sequencing input was PBMCs. The rearrangement links TRBV28 to TRBJ2-3; 7 nucleotides line up with TRBD2. The source is a woman aged 50 to 60 with multiple sclerosis. CDR3 in amino acids: CASGLLVAGERTDTQYF. The CDR3 nucleotides are TGTGCCAGCGGCCTCCTGGTGGCGGGGGAAAGGACAGATACGCAGTATTTT. The whole variable domain, filled in from reference TRBV28 and TRBJ2-3, reads DVKVTQSSRYLVKRTGEKVFLECVQDMDHENMFWYRQDPGLGLRLIYFSYDVKMKEKGDIPEGYSVSREKKERFSLILESASTNQTSMYLCASGLLVAGERTDTQYFGPGTRLTVL.